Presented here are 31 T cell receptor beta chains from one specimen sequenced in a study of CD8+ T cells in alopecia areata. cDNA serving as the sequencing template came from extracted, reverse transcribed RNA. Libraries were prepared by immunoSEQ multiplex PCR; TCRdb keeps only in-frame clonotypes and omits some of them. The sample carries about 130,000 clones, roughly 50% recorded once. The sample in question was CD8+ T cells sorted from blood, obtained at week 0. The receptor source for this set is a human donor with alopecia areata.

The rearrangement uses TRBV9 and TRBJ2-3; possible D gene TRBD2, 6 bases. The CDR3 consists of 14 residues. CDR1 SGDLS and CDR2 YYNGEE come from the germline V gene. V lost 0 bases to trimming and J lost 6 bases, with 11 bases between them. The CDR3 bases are TGTGCCAGCAGCGTAGTCGGGGGTGCTGATACGCAGTATTTT. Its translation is CASSVVGGADTQYF.

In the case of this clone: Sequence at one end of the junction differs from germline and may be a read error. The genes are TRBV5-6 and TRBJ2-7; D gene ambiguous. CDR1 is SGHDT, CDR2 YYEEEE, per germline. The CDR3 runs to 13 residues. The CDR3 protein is CASNLVGPYEQYF. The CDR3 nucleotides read TGTGCCAGCAACTTGGTCGGACCCTACGAGCAGTACTTC.

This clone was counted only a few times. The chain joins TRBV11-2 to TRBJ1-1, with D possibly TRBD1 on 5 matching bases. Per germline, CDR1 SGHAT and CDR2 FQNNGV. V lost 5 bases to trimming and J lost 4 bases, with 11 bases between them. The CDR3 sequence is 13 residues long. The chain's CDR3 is CASSRTGGTEAFF. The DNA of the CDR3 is TGTGCCAGCAGCCGAACGGGGGGCACTGAAGCTTTCTTT.

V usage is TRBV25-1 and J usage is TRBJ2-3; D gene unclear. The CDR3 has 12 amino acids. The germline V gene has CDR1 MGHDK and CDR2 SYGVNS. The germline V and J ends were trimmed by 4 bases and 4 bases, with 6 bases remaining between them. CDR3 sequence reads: CASSGRADTQYF. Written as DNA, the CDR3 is TGTGCCAGCAGTGGCCGAGCAGATACGCAGTATTTT.

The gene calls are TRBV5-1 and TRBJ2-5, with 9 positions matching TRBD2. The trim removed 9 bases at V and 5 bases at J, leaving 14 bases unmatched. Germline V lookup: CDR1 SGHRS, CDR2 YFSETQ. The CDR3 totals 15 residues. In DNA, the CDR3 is TGCGCCACCTCCGATGTAGCGGGGGAAGTTGAGACCCAGTACTTC. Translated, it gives CATSDVAGEVETQYF. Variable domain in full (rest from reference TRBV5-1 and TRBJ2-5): KAGVTQTPRYLIKTRGQQVTLSCSPISGHRSVSWYQQTPGQGLQFLFEYFSETQRNKGNFPGRFSGRQFSNSRSEMNVSTLELGDSALYLCATSDVAGEVETQYFGPGTRLLVL.

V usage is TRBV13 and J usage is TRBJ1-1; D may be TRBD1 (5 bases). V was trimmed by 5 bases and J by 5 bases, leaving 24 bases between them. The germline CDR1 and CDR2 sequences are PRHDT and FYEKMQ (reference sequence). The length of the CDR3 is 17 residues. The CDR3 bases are TGTGCCAGCAGCGCTGTGGTTGGCTTTGTTGGGACTACTGAAGCTTTCTTT. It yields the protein CASSAVVGFVGTTEAFF.

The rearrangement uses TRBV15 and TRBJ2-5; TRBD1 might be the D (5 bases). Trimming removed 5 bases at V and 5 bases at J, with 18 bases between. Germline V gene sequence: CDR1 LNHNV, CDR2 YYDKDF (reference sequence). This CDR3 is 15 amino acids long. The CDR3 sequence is CATSADRFPRETQYF. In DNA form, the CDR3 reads TGTGCCACCAGCGCTGACAGATTTCCAAGGGAGACCCAGTACTTC.

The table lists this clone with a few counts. CDR3 in DNA: TGTGCCAGCAGCGTAGGGGACAGCTCCTACGAGCAGTACTTC. Its protein product is CASSVGDSSYEQYF. The chain combines TRBV9 with TRBJ2-7, with 7 bases lining up with TRBD1. CDR1 is SGDLS and CDR2 is YYNGEE in the germline V gene. This CDR3 contains 14 residues. Losses at the gene ends were 0 bases for V and 0 bases for J; bases not matched to a gene: 0.

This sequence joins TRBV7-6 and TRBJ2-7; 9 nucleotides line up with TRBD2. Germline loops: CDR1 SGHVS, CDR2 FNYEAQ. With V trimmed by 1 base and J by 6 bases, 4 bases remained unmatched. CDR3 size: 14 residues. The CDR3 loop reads CASSLGGGASEQYF. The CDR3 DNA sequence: TGTGCCAGCAGCTTAGGCGGGGGGGCGAGCGAGCAGTACTTC.

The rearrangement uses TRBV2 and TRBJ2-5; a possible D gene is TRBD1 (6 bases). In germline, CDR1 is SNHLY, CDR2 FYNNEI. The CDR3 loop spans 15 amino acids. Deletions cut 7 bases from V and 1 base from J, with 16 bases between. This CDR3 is CASNQLGQLQETQYF. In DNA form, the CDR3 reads TGTGCCAGCAACCAACTCGGACAGCTCCAAGAGACCCAGTACTTC.

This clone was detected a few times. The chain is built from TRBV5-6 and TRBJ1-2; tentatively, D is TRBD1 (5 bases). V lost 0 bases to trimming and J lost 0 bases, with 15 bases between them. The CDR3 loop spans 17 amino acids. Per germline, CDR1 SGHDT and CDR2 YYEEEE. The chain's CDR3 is CASSLGFRGLSNYGYTF. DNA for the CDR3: TGTGCCAGCAGCTTGGGATTTAGGGGTCTATCTAACTATGGCTACACCTTC.

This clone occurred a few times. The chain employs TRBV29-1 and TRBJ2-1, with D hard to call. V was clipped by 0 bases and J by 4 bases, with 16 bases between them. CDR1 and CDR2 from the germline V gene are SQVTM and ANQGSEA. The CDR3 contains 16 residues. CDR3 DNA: TGCAGCGTTGAAGATTATTATGAACCCACGTACAATGAGCAGTTCTTC. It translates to CSVEDYYEPTYNEQFF.

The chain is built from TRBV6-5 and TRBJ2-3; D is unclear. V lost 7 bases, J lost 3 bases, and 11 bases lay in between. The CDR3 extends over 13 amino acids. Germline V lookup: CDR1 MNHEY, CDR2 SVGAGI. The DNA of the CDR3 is TGTGCCAGCACCGCAGCACCAACAGATACGCAGTATTTT. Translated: CASTAAPTDTQYF.

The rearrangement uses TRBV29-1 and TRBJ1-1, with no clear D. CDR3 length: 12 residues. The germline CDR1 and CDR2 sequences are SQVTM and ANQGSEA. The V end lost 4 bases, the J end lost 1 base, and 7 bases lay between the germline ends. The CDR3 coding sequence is TGCAGCGTTGGACGGGAGAACACTGAAGCTTTCTTT. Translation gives CSVGRENTEAFF.

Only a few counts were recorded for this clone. This CDR3 is CASSSRPGKDEQYF. In DNA, the CDR3 is TGCGCCAGCAGCTCCCGCCCAGGGAAGGACGAGCAGTACTTC. The V call is TRBV5-1, the J call TRBJ2-7, with D possibly TRBD1 on 5 matching bases. The germline V gene encodes CDR1 SGHRS and CDR2 YFSETQ. Trimming removed 3 bases from V and 5 bases from J, with 15 bases in between. The CDR3 length is 14 residues.

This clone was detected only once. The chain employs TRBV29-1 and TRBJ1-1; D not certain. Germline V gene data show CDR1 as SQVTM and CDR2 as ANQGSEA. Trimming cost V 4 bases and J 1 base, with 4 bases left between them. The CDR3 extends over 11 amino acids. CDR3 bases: TGCAGCGTTGTAGCGAACACTGAAGCTTTCTTT. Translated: CSVVANTEAFF. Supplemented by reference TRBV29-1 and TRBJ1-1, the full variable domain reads SAVISQKPSRDICQRGTSLTIQCQVDSQVTMMFWYRQQPGQSLTLIATANQGSEATYESGFVIDKFPISRPNLTFSTLTVSNMSPEDSSIYLCSVVANTEAFFGQGTRLTVV.

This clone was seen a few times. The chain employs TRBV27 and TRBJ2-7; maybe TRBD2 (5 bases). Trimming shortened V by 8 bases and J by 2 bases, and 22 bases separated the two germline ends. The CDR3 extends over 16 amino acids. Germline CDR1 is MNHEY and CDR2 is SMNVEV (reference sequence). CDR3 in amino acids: CASSPSVGLETYEQYF. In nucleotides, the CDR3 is TGTGCCAGCTCCCCCTCTGTAGGACTCGAGACCTACGAGCAGTACTTC.

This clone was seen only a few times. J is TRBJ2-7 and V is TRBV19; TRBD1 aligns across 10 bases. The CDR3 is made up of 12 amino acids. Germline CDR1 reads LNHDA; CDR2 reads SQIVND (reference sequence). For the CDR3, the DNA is TGTGCTACCGGGACAGGGGCCTACGAGCAGTACTTC. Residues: CATGTGAYEQYF. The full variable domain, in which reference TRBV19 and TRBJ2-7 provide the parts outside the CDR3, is DGGITQSPKYLFRKEGQNVTLSCEQNLNHDAMYWYRQDPGQGLRLIYYSQIVNDFQKGDIAEGYSVSREKKESFPLTVTSAQKNPTAFYLCATGTGAYEQYFGPGTRLTVT.

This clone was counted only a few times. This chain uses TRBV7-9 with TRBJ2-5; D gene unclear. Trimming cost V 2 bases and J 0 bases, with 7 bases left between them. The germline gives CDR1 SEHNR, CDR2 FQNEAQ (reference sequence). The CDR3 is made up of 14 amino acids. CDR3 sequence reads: CASSLSRNQETQYF. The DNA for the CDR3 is TGTGCCAGCAGCTTATCCAGAAACCAAGAGACCCAGTACTTC. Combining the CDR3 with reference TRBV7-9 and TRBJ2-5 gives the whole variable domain DTGVSQNPRHKITKRGQNVTFRCDPISEHNRLYWYRQTLGQGPEFLTYFQNEAQLEKSRLLSDRFSAERPKGSFSTLEIQRTEQGDSAMYLCASSLSRNQETQYFGPGTRLLVL.

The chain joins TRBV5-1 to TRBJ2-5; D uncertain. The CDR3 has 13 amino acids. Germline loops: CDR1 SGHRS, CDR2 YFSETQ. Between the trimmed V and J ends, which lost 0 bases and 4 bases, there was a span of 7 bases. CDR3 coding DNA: TGCGCCAGCAGCTTGGTCCCCCCAGAGACCCAGTACTTC. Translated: CASSLVPPETQYF.

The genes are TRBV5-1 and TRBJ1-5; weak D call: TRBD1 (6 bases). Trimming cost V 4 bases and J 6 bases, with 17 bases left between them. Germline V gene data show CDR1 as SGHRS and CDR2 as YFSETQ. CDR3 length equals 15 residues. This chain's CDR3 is CASSLEGGAPQPQHF. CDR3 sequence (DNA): TGCGCCAGCAGCCTAGAGGGGGGGGCACCTCAGCCCCAGCATTTT.

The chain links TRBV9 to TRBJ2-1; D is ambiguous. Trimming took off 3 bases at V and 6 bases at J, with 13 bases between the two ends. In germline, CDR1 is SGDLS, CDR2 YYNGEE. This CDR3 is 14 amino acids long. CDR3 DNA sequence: TGTGCCAGCAGCGCCTCCATGAAAGGCAATGAGCAGTTCTTC. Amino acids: CASSASMKGNEQFF.

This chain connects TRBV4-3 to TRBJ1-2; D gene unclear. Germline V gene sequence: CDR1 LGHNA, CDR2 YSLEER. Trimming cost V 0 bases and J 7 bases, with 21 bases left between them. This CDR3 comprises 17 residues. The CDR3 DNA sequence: TGCGCCAGCAGCCAAGAGTTCGAGGTGGGGATCTCTTCTGGCTACACCTTC. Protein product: CASSQEFEVGISSGYTF.

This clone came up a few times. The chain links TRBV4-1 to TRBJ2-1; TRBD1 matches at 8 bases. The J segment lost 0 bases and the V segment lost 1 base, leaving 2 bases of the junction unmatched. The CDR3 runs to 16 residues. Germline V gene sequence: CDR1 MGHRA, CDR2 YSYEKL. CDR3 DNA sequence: TGCGCCAGCAGCCAAGTGGGACAGGCCTCCTACAATGAGCAGTTCTTC. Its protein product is CASSQVGQASYNEQFF.

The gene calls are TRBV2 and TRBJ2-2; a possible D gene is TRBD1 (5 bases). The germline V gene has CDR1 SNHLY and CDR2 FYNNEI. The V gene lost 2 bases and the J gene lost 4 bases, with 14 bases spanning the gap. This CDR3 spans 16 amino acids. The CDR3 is CASSESRQGSTGELFF. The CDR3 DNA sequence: TGTGCCAGCAGTGAATCTCGGCAGGGTAGCACCGGGGAGCTGTTTTTT.

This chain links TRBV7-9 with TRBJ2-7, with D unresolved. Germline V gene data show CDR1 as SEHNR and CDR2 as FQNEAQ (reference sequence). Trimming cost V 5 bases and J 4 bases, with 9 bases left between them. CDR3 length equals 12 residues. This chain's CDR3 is CASSDRVYEQYF. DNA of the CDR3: TGTGCCAGCAGCGATAGGGTGTACGAGCAGTACTTC.

The CDR3 DNA sequence: TGTGCCAGCTCGGGTATGGTGGGGACCAACTATGGCTACACCTTC. This gives the protein CASSGMVGTNYGYTF. This sequence joins TRBV27 and TRBJ1-2, with a tentative D call TRBD1 (5 bases). The CDR3 contains 15 residues. V lost 8 bases and J 2 bases, leaving 18 bases between the germline ends. Germline V gene sequence: CDR1 MNHEY, CDR2 SMNVEV (reference sequence).

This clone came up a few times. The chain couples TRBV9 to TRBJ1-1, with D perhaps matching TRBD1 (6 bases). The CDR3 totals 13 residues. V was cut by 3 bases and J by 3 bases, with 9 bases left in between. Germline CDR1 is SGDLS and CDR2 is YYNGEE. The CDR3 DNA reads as TGTGCCAGCAGCGCAGCAGGGGACACTGAAGCTTTCTTT. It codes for CASSAAGDTEAFF. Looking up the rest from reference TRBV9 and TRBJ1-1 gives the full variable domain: DSGVTQTPKHLITATGQRVTLRCSPRSGDLSVYWYQQSLDQGLQFLIQYYNGEERAKGNILERFSAQQFPDLHSELNLSSLELGDSALYFCASSAAGDTEAFFGQGTRLTVV.

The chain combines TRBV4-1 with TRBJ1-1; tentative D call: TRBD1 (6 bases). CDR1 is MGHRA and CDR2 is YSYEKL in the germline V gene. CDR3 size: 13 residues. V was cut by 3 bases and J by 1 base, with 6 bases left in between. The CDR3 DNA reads TGCGCCAGCAGCCACAGGGGGAACACTGAAGCTTTCTTT. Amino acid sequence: CASSHRGNTEAFF.

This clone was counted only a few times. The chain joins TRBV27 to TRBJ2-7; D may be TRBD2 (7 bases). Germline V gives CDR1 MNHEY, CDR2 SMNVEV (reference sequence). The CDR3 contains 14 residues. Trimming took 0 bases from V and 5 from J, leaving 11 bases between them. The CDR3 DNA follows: TGTGCCAGCAGTTTATCGGGCGGGGGCCACGAGCAGTACTTC. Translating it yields CASSLSGGGHEQYF.

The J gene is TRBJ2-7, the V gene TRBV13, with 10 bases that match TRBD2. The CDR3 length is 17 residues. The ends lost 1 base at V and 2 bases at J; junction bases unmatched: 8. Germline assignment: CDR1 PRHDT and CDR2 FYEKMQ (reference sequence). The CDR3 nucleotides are TGTGCCAGCAGCTTAGTCACGGGTCTAGCGGGGGCCTACGAGCAGTACTTC. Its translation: CASSLVTGLAGAYEQYF. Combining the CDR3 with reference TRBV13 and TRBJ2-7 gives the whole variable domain AAGVIQSPRHLIKEKRETATLKCYPIPRHDTVYWYQQGPGQDPQFLISFYEKMQSDKGSIPDRFSAQQFSDYHSELNMSSLELGDSALYFCASSLVTGLAGAYEQYFGPGTRLTVT.